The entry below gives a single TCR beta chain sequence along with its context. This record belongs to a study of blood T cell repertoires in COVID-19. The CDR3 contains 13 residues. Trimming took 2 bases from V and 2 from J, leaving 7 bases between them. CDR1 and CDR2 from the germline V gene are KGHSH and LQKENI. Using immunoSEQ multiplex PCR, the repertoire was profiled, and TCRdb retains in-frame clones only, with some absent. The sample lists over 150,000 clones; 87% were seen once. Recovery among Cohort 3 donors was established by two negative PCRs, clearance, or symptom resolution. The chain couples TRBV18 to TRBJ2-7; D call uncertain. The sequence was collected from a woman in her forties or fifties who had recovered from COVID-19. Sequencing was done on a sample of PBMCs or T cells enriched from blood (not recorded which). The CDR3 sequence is CASSPGSTYEQYF. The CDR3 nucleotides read TGTGCCAGCTCACCAGGCTCAACCTACGAGCAGTACTTC.